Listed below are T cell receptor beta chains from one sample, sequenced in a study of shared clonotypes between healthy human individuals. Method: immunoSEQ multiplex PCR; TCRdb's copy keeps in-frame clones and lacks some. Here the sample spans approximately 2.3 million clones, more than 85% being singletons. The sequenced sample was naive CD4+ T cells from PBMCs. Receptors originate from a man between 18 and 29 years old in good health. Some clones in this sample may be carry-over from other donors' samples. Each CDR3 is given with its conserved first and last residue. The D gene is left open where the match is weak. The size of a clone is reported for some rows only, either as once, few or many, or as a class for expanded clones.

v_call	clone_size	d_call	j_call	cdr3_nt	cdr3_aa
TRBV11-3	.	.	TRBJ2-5	TGTGCCAGCAGCTTAGATTCTGAGACCCAGTACTTC	CASSLDSETQYF
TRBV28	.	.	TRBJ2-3	TGTGCCACCAAAGGGGCTTGGGGGTTTGGGACAGATACGCAGTATTTT	CATKGAWGFGTDTQYF
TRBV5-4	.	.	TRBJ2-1	TGTGCCAGCAGCTTGGCGGTTCTCCGTGAGCAGTTCTTC	CASSLAVLREQFF
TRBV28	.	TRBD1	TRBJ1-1	TGTGCCAGCAGGTCGACAGGGGCGTCTGGGACTGAAGCTTTCTTT	CASRSTGASGTEAFF
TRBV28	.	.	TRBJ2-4	TGTGCCAGCAGACTTGAAGACATTCAGTACTTC	CASRLEDIQYF
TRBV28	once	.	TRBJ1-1	TGTGCCAGCAGTTCTGGAGGAGGAGTTAAAGCTTTCTTT	CASSSGGGVKAFF
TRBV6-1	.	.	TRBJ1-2	TGTGCCAGCAGTGCTACTGGAATACCGGTGGGAGGCTACACCTTC	CASSATGIPVGGYTF
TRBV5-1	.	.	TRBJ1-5	TGCGCCAGCAGCTTGTCAGGTTACAATCAGCCCCAGCATTTT	CASSLSGYNQPQHF
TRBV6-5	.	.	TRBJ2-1	TGTGCCAGCTCTCTCGACGCTTACAATGAGCAGTTCTTC	CASSLDAYNEQFF
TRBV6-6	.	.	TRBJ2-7	TGTGCCAGCAGAGCCCCGGGACTTTCCTACGAGCAGTACTTC	CASRAPGLSYEQYF
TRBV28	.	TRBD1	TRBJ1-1	TGTGCCAGCAGAAGCGGGACAGGGATACCTGAAGCTTTCTTT	CASRSGTGIPEAFF
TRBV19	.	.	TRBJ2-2	TGTGCCAGTAGTATCTATCAGGTTACCGGGGAGCTGTTTTTT	CASSIYQVTGELFF
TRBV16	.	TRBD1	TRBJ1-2	TGTGCCAGCAGCCCCCGGACAGGGGATGTTGGCTACACCTTC	CASSPRTGDVGYTF
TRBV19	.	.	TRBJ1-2	TGTGCCAGTAGTATCCGTGCTACAGGGAGTACTCTTGGATATGGCTACACCTTC	CASSIRATGSTLGYGYTF
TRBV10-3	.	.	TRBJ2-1	TGTGCCATCAGTGGCGGGCTAGAGACTGAGCAGTTCTTC	CAISGGLETEQFF
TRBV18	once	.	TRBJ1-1	TGTGCCAGCTCACCACAAATTGAAGTGAACACTGAAGCTTTCTTT	CASSPQIEVNTEAFF
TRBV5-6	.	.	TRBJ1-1	TGTGCCAGCAGCTCACTCGGGACCCCTTCGGAAGCTTTCTTT	CASSSLGTPSEAFF
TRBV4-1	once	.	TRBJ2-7	TGCGCCAGCAGCCAAGCTCCAGGGCGATCCTACGAGCAGTACTTC	CASSQAPGRSYEQYF
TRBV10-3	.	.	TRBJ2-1	TGTGCCATCAGTGGACGGAGTAGCGACTTGGGGATCTCCTACAATGAGCAGTTCTTC	CAISGRSSDLGISYNEQFF
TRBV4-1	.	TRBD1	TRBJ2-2	TGCGCCAGCAGCCACCACAGGGGGTTTAACACCGGGGAGCTGTTTTTT	CASSHHRGFNTGELFF
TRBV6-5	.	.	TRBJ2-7	TGTGCCAGCAGTCAACCCGGGACATACGAGCAGTACTTC	CASSQPGTYEQYF
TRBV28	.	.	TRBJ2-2	TGTGCCAGCAGCCCTGAGGGGGGCAGCGGGGAGCTGTTTTTT	CASSPEGGSGELFF